A selection of T cell receptor beta chains follows, all from one sample in a study of cytomegalovirus exposure and HLA in healthy donors. Method: immunoSEQ multiplex PCR; TCRdb's copy keeps in-frame clones and lacks some. The data contain 150,000 to 180,000 clones, 86% of them singletons. The sequenced sample was PBMCs. Receptors originate from a man aged 18 to 29 in good health and CMV-seropositive. The conserved cysteine and the conserved F or W are not part of the CDR3 here.

v_call cdr3_aa
TRBV11-1 ASGVLGEQY
TRBV5-6 ASSSQGVEY
TRBV6-5 ASSPKGADNEKLF
TRBV6-5 ASRPRGAGGYT
TRBV25-1 ASIGLAAFNEQF
TRBV6-5 ASSRLAGRDTQY
TRBV18 ASQIEGAVQTF
TRBV7-6 ASSSTSGRASGANVLT
TRBV7-9 ASSFSQNTEAF
TRBV9 ASSVRGLAGPGETQY
TRBV4-1 ASSQDGVRQETQY
TRBV4-3 ASSLRPGQGLFNYT
TRBV7-9 ASTHQGVNTEAF
TRBV10-1 ASSEQGGPTGELF
TRBV19 ASSTAGQGKGGQPQH
TRBV27 ASSFGPGGAYEQY
TRBV30 AWIRPGHYEQY
TRBV4-3 ASSQARLGGSVISGYT
TRBV30 AWSVRGQFSGNTIY
TRBV30 AWSVLERAPYEQY
TRBV19 ASAQGREQPQH
TRBV27 ASRYDRNHEQY
TRBV27 ASSLTSGGAGEQF
TRBV6-1 ASSETGTGVGYT
TRBV5-4 ASSLPGTLPYEQY
TRBV12-5 ASGWTGEETQY
TRBV4-2 ASSQPAQGGSPLH